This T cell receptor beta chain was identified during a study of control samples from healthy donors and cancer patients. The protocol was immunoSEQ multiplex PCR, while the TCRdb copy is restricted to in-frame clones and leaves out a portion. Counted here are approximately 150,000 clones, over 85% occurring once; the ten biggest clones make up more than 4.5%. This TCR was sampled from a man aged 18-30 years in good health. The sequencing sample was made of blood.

The CDR3 nucleotides read TGCAGCACGTCCTACACTGAAGCTTTCTTT. Translated: CSTSYTEAFF. J is TRBJ1-1 and V is TRBV29-1; no reliable D call. CDR1 and CDR2 from the germline V gene are SQVTM and ANQGSEA. The ends were cut back, 8 bases at V and 3 bases at J, with 7 bases in the middle. The CDR3 is 10 residues long.